This T cell receptor (beta chain) was recorded in a study of blood T cells in healthy people across ages. This clonotype appeared a few times. PBMCs, at least 6 million per sample, were isolated. This CDR3 region has 16 residues. Trimming shortened V by 4 bases and J by 0 bases, and 13 bases separated the two germline ends. Germline lookup yields CDR1 ENHRY and CDR2 SYGVKD. A second PCR of 7 to 11 cycles used a sample-barcoded 5' primer and a J-beta primer mix. TCRdb recomputed calls from the 5' RACE reads with MiXCR, one row per CDR3 protein. The table lists more than 550,000 distinct CDR3 sequences, about 20% of them singletons.

This receptor was identified in a man aged 65-85 years in good health. Specimen: blood. This chain joins TRBV10-3 and TRBJ1-3; D is unclear. CDR3 coding DNA: TGTGCCATCAGTGCCTCGGTGGGAAACTCTGGAAACACCATATATTTT. Its protein is CAISASVGNSGNTIYF.